A single sample is the source of the 31 T cell receptor beta chains below, sequenced in a study of cytomegalovirus exposure and HLA in healthy donors. The PCR was carried out with 60 Vbeta primers and 13 Jbeta primers. Sequencing used immunoSEQ multiplex PCR; TCRdb keeps in-frame clones, though not all of them. The sample holds some 210,000 clones, about 78% seen once. The sample was PBMCs. These receptors all come from a male donor in good health and CMV-seronegative.

This chain connects TRBV21-1 to TRBJ1-5. TRBV21-1 is noted as a pseudogene. The CDR3 loop spans 14 amino acids. CDR3 nucleotide sequence: TGTGCCAGCAGCAAAGAAGGACTTTCACAGCCCCAGCATTTT. It encodes CASSKEGLSQPQHF.

This clone came up many times. V and J are TRBV2 and TRBJ2-3; D is perhaps TRBD2 (6 bases). Trimming stripped 4 bases from V and 6 bases from J, with 14 bases between. Germline values: CDR1 SNHLY, CDR2 FYNNEI. CDR3 length: 14 residues. CDR3: CASSVEGLGDTQYF. Written as DNA, the CDR3 is TGTGCCAGCAGTGTGGAGGGCTTAGGGGATACGCAGTATTTT. Combining the CDR3 with reference TRBV2 and TRBJ2-3 gives the whole variable domain EPEVTQTPSHQVTQMGQEVILRCVPISNHLYFYWYRQILGQKVEFLVSFYNNEISEKSEIFDDQFSVERPDGSNFTLKIRSTKLEDSAMYFCASSVEGLGDTQYFGPGTRLTVL.

The table lists this clone with a count of one. CDR3 DNA sequence: TGTGCCAGCAGTTTATCCCTCCAAGAGACCCAGTACTTC. It encodes CASSLSLQETQYF. The chain carries TRBV27 and TRBJ2-5; no clear D. V lost 0 bases and J lost 1, with 3 bases in between. The CDR3 is 13 residues long. Germline V gives CDR1 MNHEY, CDR2 SMNVEV (reference sequence).

The chain combines TRBV29-1 with TRBJ2-5, with 13 nucleotides matching TRBD2. Trimming at V came to 4 bases and at J to 8 bases, leaving 7 bases not matched to a gene. The CDR3 has 14 residues. Germline CDR1 is SQVTM and CDR2 is ANQGSEA. The CDR3 coding sequence is TGCAGCGTTGGACTAGCGGGAGGTGCCGTAACCCAGTACTTC. This gives the protein CSVGLAGGAVTQYF.

The count of this clone is one. The rearrangement links TRBV18 to TRBJ1-2; the match to TRBD1 covers 9 bases. V gave up 0 bases and J gave up 4 bases; unmatched junction bases: 18. CDR1 is KGHSH and CDR2 is LQKENI in the germline V gene. CDR3 length: 20 amino acids. The CDR3 coding sequence is TGTGCCAGCTCACCACCGCTTTCAGGACAGGGGTTCTCTAACCCCTATGGCTACACCTTC. Amino acid sequence: CASSPPLSGQGFSNPYGYTF.

This chain links TRBV27 with TRBJ2-7, with unresolved D. From germline, CDR1 is MNHEY and CDR2 SMNVEV (reference sequence). This CDR3 is built from 14 residues. Trimming cost V 0 bases and J 2 bases, with 8 bases left between them. In DNA form, the CDR3 reads TGTGCCAGCAGTTTATCCGCTATTCCCTACGAGCAGTACTTC. Amino acids: CASSLSAIPYEQYF.

The rearrangement uses TRBV2 and TRBJ1-4; 9 bases map to TRBD1. Trimming took 6 bases from V and 7 from J; bases not matched to a gene: 6. Germline V CDR1 and CDR2: SNHLY, FYNNEI. This CDR3 region has 14 residues. The CDR3 protein is CASRGTGKSEKLFF. The CDR3 DNA follows: TGTGCCAGCAGGGGGACAGGGAAAAGTGAAAAACTGTTTTTT.

The genes are TRBV5-6 and TRBJ2-1; TRBD1 matches 7 bases. The V segment lost 4 bases and the J segment 4 bases; nucleotides outside the gene matches: 14. The length of the CDR3 is 17 residues. Germline loops: CDR1 SGHDT, CDR2 YYEEEE. CDR3 sequence: CASSPGQVLVLYNEQFF. CDR3 sequence (DNA): TGTGCCAGCAGCCCCGGACAGGTTTTAGTTTTGTACAATGAGCAGTTCTTC.

The J gene is TRBJ2-7, the V gene TRBV27; TRBD1 aligns across 8 bases. The CDR3 contains 16 residues. V shed 4 bases and J 3 bases; nucleotides not matched to a gene: 11. CDR1 MNHEY and CDR2 SMNVEV come from the germline V gene (reference sequence). The CDR3 loop is CASSSRARTGFYEQYF. DNA for the CDR3: TGTGCCAGCAGTTCCCGAGCGAGGACAGGGTTCTACGAGCAGTACTTC.

This clone was detected a few times. The rearrangement uses TRBV5-1 and TRBJ2-7; 9 bases fit TRBD2. The CDR3 covers 14 residues. V lost 5 bases and J lost 2; bases outside the gene matches: 5. CDR1 and CDR2 from the germline V gene are SGHRS and YFSETQ. CDR3 amino acids: CASSWTSDTYEQYF. CDR3 DNA sequence: TGCGCCAGCAGTTGGACTAGCGACACCTACGAGCAGTACTTC.

This chain connects TRBV27 to TRBJ2-1, with TRBD1 identical over 9 bases. Germline V gives CDR1 MNHEY, CDR2 SMNVEV (reference sequence). The junction had 5 bases not matched to a gene; V was cut back by 5 bases and J by 0 bases. The CDR3 is 16 amino acids. The CDR3: CASSPATGGSYNEQFF. As DNA, the CDR3 is TGTGCCAGCAGTCCGGCGACAGGGGGCTCCTACAATGAGCAGTTCTTC.

This clone turned up a few times. In nucleotides, the CDR3 is TGTGCCAGCAGCTTATTGGGCGGGACTAGCACAGATACGCAGTATTTT. Its protein is CASSLLGGTSTDTQYF. The chain is built from TRBV7-3 and TRBJ2-3; D is possibly TRBD2 (6 bases). V was shortened by 2 bases and J by 0 bases, with 12 bases between the two germline ends. Germline V gene data show CDR1 as SGHTA and CDR2 as FQGTGA. The CDR3 runs to 16 residues. Together with reference TRBV7-3 and TRBJ2-3, the CDR3 gives the full variable domain: GAGVSQTPSNKVTEKGKYVELRCDPISGHTALYWYRQSLGQGPEFLIYFQGTGAADDSGLPNDRFFAVRPEGSVSTLKIQRTERGDSAVYLCASSLLGGTSTDTQYFGPGTRLTVL.

V gene TRBV27 combines with J gene TRBJ1-2; TRBD1 might be the D (5 bases). CDR3 size: 14 residues. V lost 5 bases to trimming and J lost 5 bases, with 15 bases between them. The germline CDR1 and CDR2 sequences are MNHEY and SMNVEV (reference sequence). The CDR3 nucleotides are TGTGCCAGCAGTGCGCGACAGACGACATATGGCTACACCTTC. Residues: CASSARQTTYGYTF.

V is TRBV25-1 and J is TRBJ2-1, with D possibly being TRBD2 (6 bases). The ends were cut back, 8 bases at V and 1 base at J, with 24 bases in the middle. Per the germline V gene, CDR1 is MGHDK and CDR2 is SYGVNS. The CDR3 contains 18 residues. CDR3 sequence reads: CASAPRDSNVGSYNEQFF. DNA of the CDR3: TGTGCCAGCGCCCCCCGGGACTCAAACGTAGGTTCCTACAATGAGCAGTTCTTC.

The chain is built from TRBV21-1 and TRBJ2-2; TRBD1 is the table's D call, not checked against the DNA. TRBV21-1 counts as a pseudogene. The CDR3 contains 13 residues. The CDR3 nucleotides are TGTGCCAGCCGGGACATCGACACCGGGGAGCTGTTTTTT. This gives the protein CASRDIDTGELFF.

The gene calls are TRBV19 and TRBJ2-7; tentative D call: TRBD2 (5 bases). The V end lost 2 bases, the J end lost 0 bases, and 11 bases lay between the germline ends. From germline, CDR1 is LNHDA and CDR2 SQIVND (reference sequence). The CDR3 runs to 15 residues. The CDR3 DNA follows: TGTGCCAGTAGTATATGGAGCGGCAGCTCCTACGAGCAGTACTTC. This translates into CASSIWSGSSYEQYF.

The chain uses TRBV5-1 and TRBJ2-2; D not certain. The germline V and J ends were trimmed by 0 bases and 4 bases, with 13 bases remaining between them. The CDR3 covers 16 residues. Germline CDR1 SGHRS, CDR2 YFSETQ. DNA of the CDR3: TGCGCCAGCAGCTTGGCCCAGACACAAACCACCGGGGAGCTGTTTTTT. Translated: CASSLAQTQTTGELFF. The full variable domain, with the rest looked up from reference TRBV5-1 and TRBJ2-2, is KAGVTQTPRYLIKTRGQQVTLSCSPISGHRSVSWYQQTPGQGLQFLFEYFSETQRNKGNFPGRFSGRQFSNSRSEMNVSTLELGDSALYLCASSLAQTQTTGELFFGEGSRLTVL.

This chain uses TRBV27 with TRBJ2-7, with 7 bases lining up with TRBD2. This CDR3 spans 15 amino acids. Germline loops: CDR1 MNHEY, CDR2 SMNVEV (reference sequence). Trimming at V came to 2 bases and at J to 0 bases, leaving 4 bases not matched to a gene. CDR3 nucleotides: TGTGCCAGCAGTTTACAAGGGAGGGCCTCCTACGAGCAGTACTTC. Its protein product is CASSLQGRASYEQYF.

As for this clone: Other DNA sequences in this sample translate to the same CDR3. The chain couples TRBV28 to TRBJ1-2; D possibly corresponds to TRBD1 (6 bases). The CDR3 is made up of 12 amino acids. Germline CDR1 reads MDHEN; CDR2 reads SYDVKM. The germline V and J ends were trimmed by 5 bases and 5 bases, with 9 bases remaining between them. The DNA for the CDR3 is TGTGCCAGCAGTCCTCAGGGGTATGGCTACACCTTC. Its protein is CASSPQGYGYTF.

V gene TRBV5-1 combines with J gene TRBJ1-1, with D tentatively TRBD1 (5 bases). CDR3 size: 13 residues. Trimming pared 4 bases from V and 8 bases from J, leaving 15 bases between. Germline V lookup: CDR1 SGHRS, CDR2 YFSETQ. Here the CDR3 reads CASSPDLGAEAFF. The CDR3 nucleotides read TGCGCCAGCAGCCCGGATCTAGGGGCGGAAGCTTTCTTT.

The rearrangement joins TRBV6-1 to TRBJ2-7; 7 bases are shared with TRBD2. The V segment lost 1 base and the J segment 0 bases; nucleotides outside the gene matches: 6. CDR3 length equals 16 residues. Germline CDR1 reads MNHNS; CDR2 reads SASEGT. The CDR3 loop reads CASSEGGGVLSYEQYF. CDR3 nucleotides: TGTGCCAGCAGTGAAGGCGGGGGAGTTCTCTCCTACGAGCAGTACTTC.

The chain employs TRBV7-8 and TRBJ1-2; TRBD1 might be the D (5 bases). Trimming left V 5 bases short and J 4 bases short, with 17 bases between. The CDR3 runs to 15 residues. CDR1 is SGHVS, CDR2 FQNEAQ, per germline. CDR3 bases: TGTGCCAGCAGCCCCACCATTCAGGGTTTCTATGGCTACACCTTC. Protein sequence: CASSPTIQGFYGYTF.

The rearrangement uses TRBV7-9 and TRBJ2-1; no reliable D call. Germline lookup yields CDR1 SEHNR and CDR2 FQNEAQ (reference sequence). This CDR3 is built from 11 residues. V shed 4 bases and J shed 6 bases, with 4 bases lying between them. The CDR3 loop is CASSSLNEQFF. CDR3 coding DNA: TGTGCCAGCAGCTCCCTCAATGAGCAGTTCTTC.

This chain uses TRBV18 with TRBJ2-3; 9 nucleotides agree with TRBD1. CDR1 and CDR2 from the germline V gene are KGHSH and LQKENI. The V segment lost 0 bases and the J segment 5 bases; nucleotides outside the gene matches: 3. The CDR3 extends over 15 amino acids. CDR3 DNA: TGTGCCAGCTCACCACCAGGACAGGGGAAAGATACGCAGTATTTT. As protein: CASSPPGQGKDTQYF.

The chain links TRBV28 to TRBJ1-2; D unclear. CDR3 size: 13 residues. V was pared by 3 bases and J by 7 bases, with 12 bases between. Germline loops: CDR1 MDHEN, CDR2 SYDVKM. The chain's CDR3 is CASSLRSFSGYTF. The DNA of the CDR3 is TGTGCCAGCAGTTTGCGTAGCTTTTCTGGCTACACCTTC.

This chain uses TRBV5-1 with TRBJ1-1; D gene uncertain. The CDR3 is 13 amino acids. Trimming took 7 bases from V and 1 from J, leaving 11 bases between them. CDR1 is SGHRS and CDR2 is YFSETQ in the germline V gene. Here the CDR3 reads CASRPGSNTEAFF. The CDR3 DNA follows: TGCGCCAGCCGTCCGGGGTCGAACACTGAAGCTTTCTTT.

Concerning this clone: Germline and junction disagree at one end, which may indicate a read error. The V call is TRBV7-7, the J call TRBJ2-7; D remains ambiguous. The CDR3 is made up of 13 amino acids. The germline V gene encodes CDR1 SSHAT and CDR2 FNYEAQ (reference sequence). CDR3 bases: TGTGCTAGCAGCTTAGGGCGGAACTACGAGCAGTACTTC. It specifies CASSLGRNYEQYF. Full variable domain (rest looked up from reference TRBV7-7 and TRBJ2-7): GAGVSQSPRYKVTKRGQDVTLRCDPISSHATLYWYQQALGQGPEFLTYFNYEAQPDKSGLPSDRFSAERPEGSISTLTIQRTEQRDSAMYRCASSLGRNYEQYFGPGTRLTVT.

This chain joins TRBV5-4 and TRBJ1-1; 7 nucleotides match TRBD1. The junction had 13 bases not matched to a gene; V was cut back by 4 bases and J by 7 bases. Looked up from germline, CDR1 is SGHNT and CDR2 is YYREEE (reference sequence). The CDR3 sequence is 15 residues long. CDR3 bases: TGTGCCAGCAGCCGAGGGGGACAGACAAGAGGTGAAGCTTTCTTT. Protein: CASSRGGQTRGEAFF.

This clone was recorded at least ten times. This chain uses TRBV6-5 with TRBJ1-4; the match to TRBD1 covers 10 bases. Looked up from germline, CDR1 is MNHEY and CDR2 is SVGAGI. This CDR3 has 14 residues. V shed 5 bases and J 5 bases; nucleotides not matched to a gene: 2. The CDR3 is CASSPGQGNEKLFF. The CDR3 bases are TGTGCCAGCAGTCCGGGACAGGGGAATGAAAAACTGTTTTTT.

This chain connects TRBV19 to TRBJ2-1; D perhaps matches TRBD2 (6 bases). Germline V gene data show CDR1 as LNHDA and CDR2 as SQIVND (reference sequence). The CDR3 spans 14 residues. The V gene lost 3 bases and the J gene lost 9 bases, with 15 bases spanning the gap. DNA of the CDR3: TGTGCCAGTAGTATTGACCAGGCCGGGGGTGAGCAGTTCTTC. Its protein is CASSIDQAGGEQFF.

This clone was counted once. This rearrangement joins TRBV11-2 to TRBJ1-2, with 8 nucleotides matching TRBD1. V lost 1 base and J lost 7; bases outside the gene matches: 5. The CDR3 contains 14 residues. Germline CDR1 is SGHAT and CDR2 is FQNNGV. For the CDR3, the DNA is TGTGCCAGCAGCTTAGGTCCAGGACAGGGTGGCTACACCTTC. This encodes CASSLGPGQGGYTF.